The 25 T cell receptor beta chains below were found in one sample sequenced in a study of shared T cell receptors in the human thymus (dated by TCRdb to 2020 to 2023). Library preparation was by the immunoSEQ multiplex PCR assay. In TCRdb, the immuneACCESS table is reduced to in-frame sequences with V and J assigned. These tables do not hold every clone; where another copy was compared, an unresolved V gene accounts for under half, and the others remain unexplained. The sample table shows 630,000 or so clones, and around 87% are seen once. The ten top clones hold roughly 0.0086% of the sample. The sample also formed part of further work on human thymus T cells.

Sequenced: thymocytes. The source of these receptors is a boy under two years old with a congenital heart defect. Donor details come from another sample of the same person, matched by shared clones.

The chain couples TRBV18 to TRBJ1-5; 10 nucleotides match TRBD1. This CDR3 has 16 residues. Looked up from germline, CDR1 is KGHSH and CDR2 is LQKENI. With 0 bases clipped from V and 7 bases from J, the junction kept 6 bases outside the gene matches. This CDR3 reads CASSPPGQGIRQPQHF. DNA for the CDR3: TGTGCCAGCTCACCACCGGGACAGGGGATTCGGCAGCCCCAGCATTTT.

The chain recombines TRBV18 with TRBJ2-7; 9 bases are a match to TRBD2. V dropped 3 bases and J dropped 7; count of bases not matched to a gene: 7. Germline V gene data show CDR1 as KGHSH and CDR2 as LQKENI. This CDR3 contains 14 residues. The CDR3 spells CASSPVPSGGEQYF. The CDR3 DNA reads TGTGCCAGCTCACCGGTCCCCAGCGGGGGGGAGCAGTACTTC. Full variable domain (rest looked up from reference TRBV18 and TRBJ2-7): NAGVMQNPRHLVRRRGQEARLRCSPMKGHSHVYWYRQLPEEGLKFMVYLQKENIIDESGMPKERFSAEFPKEGPSILRIQQVVRGDSAAYFCASSPVPSGGEQYFGPGTRLTVT.

Of note for this clone: At one of its ends the junction is not consistent with the germline gene, which may arise from a read error. Other DNA sequences within the sample encode an identical CDR3. J is TRBJ1-2 and V is TRBV10-3; D may be TRBD1 (6 bases). CDR3 length: 15 amino acids. The germline V gene encodes CDR1 ENHRY and CDR2 SYGVKD. The CDR3 reads CAISEKPGANYGYTF. CDR3 DNA: TGTGCCATCAGTGAGAAGCCAGGGGCTAACTATGGATACACCTTC.

This clone was recorded once. This chain joins TRBV18 and TRBJ2-3; a possible D gene is TRBD2 (5 bases). The V gene's germline CDR1 is KGHSH and CDR2 LQKENI. V lost 5 bases to trimming and J lost 6 bases, with 12 bases between them. The CDR3 has 13 residues. The CDR3 here is CASSSEGIDTQYF. The CDR3 DNA is TGTGCCAGCTCATCCGAGGGAATTGATACGCAGTATTTT. Combining the CDR3 with reference TRBV18 and TRBJ2-3 gives the whole variable domain NAGVMQNPRHLVRRRGQEARLRCSPMKGHSHVYWYRQLPEEGLKFMVYLQKENIIDESGMPKERFSAEFPKEGPSILRIQQVVRGDSAAYFCASSSEGIDTQYFGPGTRLTVL.

This clone has a single count. The chain couples TRBV28 to TRBJ1-5; D perhaps matches TRBD1 (6 bases). CDR1 MDHEN and CDR2 SYDVKM come from the germline V gene. V was shortened by 4 bases and J by 4 bases, with 17 bases between the two germline ends. This CDR3 has 16 residues. The CDR3: CASSSPGGWVNQPQHF. The CDR3 DNA reads TGTGCCAGCAGTTCTCCGGGGGGCTGGGTTAATCAGCCCCAGCATTTT. The variable domain in full, completed from reference TRBV28 and TRBJ1-5, reads DVKVTQSSRYLVKRTGEKVFLECVQDMDHENMFWYRQDPGLGLRLIYFSYDVKMKEKGDIPEGYSVSREKKERFSLILESASTNQTSMYLCASSSPGGWVNQPQHFGDGTRLSIL.

This clone has a handful of counts. J is TRBJ2-7 and V is TRBV4-3; D is possibly TRBD2 (5 bases). The ends were cut back, 0 bases at V and 5 bases at J, with 23 bases in the middle. This CDR3 has 18 residues. The V gene's germline CDR1 is LGHNA and CDR2 YSLEER. CDR3 region: CASSQDMGRGQKLDEQYF. The CDR3 DNA is TGCGCCAGCAGCCAAGATATGGGTAGAGGGCAGAAGTTAGACGAGCAGTACTTC.

The chain is built from TRBV29-1 and TRBJ2-1, with 9 bases that match TRBD2. CDR1 and CDR2 from the germline V gene are SQVTM and ANQGSEA. V shed 6 bases, J shed 4 bases, and the junction held 13 bases outside the gene matches. The CDR3 has 16 residues. For the CDR3, the DNA is TGCAGCGTACGCATTGGAGGGACTAGCATTTACAATGAGCAGTTCTTC. Translating it yields CSVRIGGTSIYNEQFF.

The CDR3 DNA follows: TGTGCCAGCAGCCCCCGACTAGCGGGAGGGGAGAGGTCCTACGAGCAGTACTTC. Protein product: CASSPRLAGGERSYEQYF. This chain uses TRBV13 with TRBJ2-7; 14 positions agree with TRBD2. Germline V gives CDR1 PRHDT, CDR2 FYEKMQ (reference sequence). This CDR3 spans 18 amino acids. J was trimmed by 1 base and V by 5 bases; bases with no gene match: 10.

This sequence joins TRBV5-1 and TRBJ1-1, with D hard to call. V was cut by 4 bases and J by 0 bases, with 10 bases left in between. Per germline, CDR1 SGHRS and CDR2 YFSETQ. The CDR3 runs 14 residues. CDR3 region: CASSHYKLNTEAFF. Here the CDR3 DNA reads TGCGCCAGCAGCCATTACAAACTGAACACTGAAGCTTTCTTT.

With regard to this clone: Mismatch with germline at one junction end may stem from a read error. This same CDR3 is encoded by further DNA sequences in the sample. V is TRBV19 and J is TRBJ2-7; a possible D gene is TRBD1 (6 bases). Germline CDR1 and CDR2: LNHDA and SQIVND (reference sequence). The CDR3 extends over 11 amino acids. The CDR3 spells CATQSQGQQYF. CDR3 in DNA: TGTGCCACCCAGTCCCAGGGACAACAGTACTTT.

The chain uses TRBV28 and TRBJ1-5, with D perhaps TRBD1 (6 bases). The CDR3 contains 15 residues. The V and J ends lost 5 bases and 3 bases respectively, with 14 bases between them. CDR1 MDHEN and CDR2 SYDVKM come from the germline V gene. The CDR3 sequence: CASSKKGQLNQPQHF. CDR3 in DNA: TGTGCCAGCAGTAAAAAAGGACAGCTCAATCAGCCCCAGCATTTT.

The CDR3 spells CASSPPLAGDSTDTQYF. The DNA of the CDR3 is TGTGCCAGCAGTCCGCCCCTAGCGGGAGATAGCACAGATACGCAGTATTTT. The V call is TRBV27, the J call TRBJ2-3, with 10 bases aligning to TRBD2. In germline, CDR1 is MNHEY, CDR2 SMNVEV (reference sequence). The CDR3 is made up of 17 amino acids. V lost 5 bases and J lost 0; bases outside the gene matches: 8.

The genes are TRBV4-1 and TRBJ1-4; 7 bases align to TRBD1. Germline V gene sequence: CDR1 MGHRA, CDR2 YSYEKL. The CDR3 is 14 amino acids. J lost 5 bases, V lost 3 bases, and 3 bases had no gene match. CDR3 residues: CASSHPGQNEKLFF. CDR3 DNA: TGCGCCAGCAGCCATCCGGGACAGAATGAAAAACTGTTTTTT.

V is TRBV2 and J is TRBJ1-1; D perhaps matches TRBD1 (6 bases). This CDR3 region has 13 residues. Trimming took 8 bases from V and 3 from J, leaving 13 bases between them. The germline V gene encodes CDR1 SNHLY and CDR2 FYNNEI. The CDR3 coding sequence is TGTGCCAGCGTCAGGGGTAAGGACACTGAAGCTTTCTTT. Translated, it gives CASVRGKDTEAFF.

This rearrangement joins TRBV9 to TRBJ2-3, with TRBD2 matching 9 bases. The CDR3 has 16 amino acids. Unmatched junction bases numbered 8, after V lost 2 bases and J lost 4 bases. Germline CDR1 reads SGDLS; CDR2 reads YYNGEE. The CDR3 bases are TGTGCCAGCAGCGTCCTCGCGGGGGGGGCCGCAGATACGCAGTATTTT. Translated, it gives CASSVLAGGAADTQYF.

The chain uses TRBV27 and TRBJ2-7, with 9 bases that match TRBD1. Germline CDR1 MNHEY, CDR2 SMNVEV (reference sequence). J gave up 4 bases and V 1 base, and 5 bases lay outside the gene matches. The CDR3 has 15 residues. CDR3 residues: CASSLLGTGKYEQYF. In nucleotides, the CDR3 is TGTGCCAGCAGTTTATTGGGGACAGGGAAGTACGAGCAGTACTTC.

This sequence joins TRBV27 and TRBJ1-2, with 8 positions matching TRBD1. The CDR3 length is 12 residues. V was pared by 6 bases and J by 7 bases, with 4 bases of the junction left unmatched. Germline-derived CDR1 and CDR2 are MNHEY and SMNVEV (reference sequence). The CDR3 region has the DNA TGTGCCAGCAGAGGGACAGGTCGTGGCTACACCTTC. Translated, it gives CASRGTGRGYTF.

This rearrangement joins TRBV7-2 to TRBJ1-4; TRBD1 aligns across 8 bases. Germline CDR1 is SGHTA and CDR2 is FQGNSA. Trimming at V came to 0 bases and at J to 10 bases, leaving 19 bases not matched to a gene. This CDR3 has 19 residues. The CDR3 sequence: CASSLAHPGPGGRGGKLFF. The CDR3 nucleotides read TGTGCCAGCAGCTTAGCGCACCCAGGACCAGGGGGCAGAGGTGGAAAACTGTTTTTT.

The genes are TRBV5-4 and TRBJ2-7, with a possible D match to TRBD2 (6 bases). Germline CDR1 SGHNT, CDR2 YYREEE (reference sequence). CDR3 size: 13 residues. V lost 4 bases, J lost 2 bases, and 10 bases lay in between. This CDR3 reads CASSPGSAYEQYF. The DNA for the CDR3 is TGTGCCAGCAGCCCCGGGAGTGCCTACGAGCAGTACTTC.

This chain connects TRBV4-3 to TRBJ2-3; tentative D call: TRBD2 (6 bases). CDR3 length: 18 residues. V lost 0 bases and J lost 0, with 16 bases in between. Germline loops: CDR1 LGHNA, CDR2 YSLEER. CDR3 protein: CASSQDSNPGLSTDTQYF. The CDR3 coding sequence is TGCGCCAGCAGCCAAGACTCAAATCCGGGACTTAGCACAGATACGCAGTATTTT.

This clone was seen only a few times. The chain has TRBV5-5 and TRBJ1-3; D uncertain. V shed 7 bases and J shed 0 bases, with 17 bases lying between them. Germline V gene lookup returns CDR1 SGHKS and CDR2 YYEKEE (reference sequence). CDR3 length: 16 amino acids. CDR3 residues: CASGHSDGISGNTIYF. The CDR3 DNA reads TGTGCCAGCGGGCACTCGGACGGGATCTCTGGAAACACCATATATTTT.

V gene TRBV11-2 combines with J gene TRBJ2-5; TRBD1 might be the D (6 bases). Germline-derived CDR1 and CDR2 are SGHAT and FQNNGV. Trimming shortened V by 1 base and J by 13 bases, and 16 bases separated the two germline ends. The CDR3 is made up of 13 amino acids. Here the CDR3 reads CASSLGRTDSLYF. CDR3 in DNA: TGTGCCAGCAGCTTAGGTCGGACGGACAGCCTGTACTTC.

This clone was detected only a few times. The chain couples TRBV14 to TRBJ2-4; 9 bases are a match to TRBD2. The CDR3 covers 16 residues. Per germline, CDR1 SGHDN and CDR2 FVKESK. V lost 3 bases, J lost 1 base, and 4 bases stayed unmatched. The CDR3 sequence: CASSQGGRGAKNIQYF. The CDR3 DNA reads TGTGCCAGCAGCCAGGGCGGGAGGGGGGCCAAAAACATTCAGTACTTC.

V is TRBV4-3 and J is TRBJ2-1, with D tentatively TRBD1 (6 bases). There are 20 residues in the CDR3. Trimming removed 4 bases from V and 5 bases from J, with 30 bases in between. Per germline, CDR1 LGHNA and CDR2 YSLEER. The CDR3 is CASSLYRKDARGIGDNEQFF. CDR3 coding DNA: TGCGCCAGCAGCCTTTACCGCAAGGACGCGAGGGGGATTGGGGACAATGAGCAGTTCTTC.

The chain uses TRBV5-4 and TRBJ1-6; D remains ambiguous. The CDR3 contains 14 residues. Per the germline V gene, CDR1 is SGHNT and CDR2 is YYREEE (reference sequence). Trimming took 4 bases from V and 9 from J, leaving 14 bases between them. The CDR3 loop reads CASSPGRTGSPLHF. CDR3 DNA: TGTGCCAGCAGCCCCGGCCGTACGGGTTCACCCCTCCACTTT.